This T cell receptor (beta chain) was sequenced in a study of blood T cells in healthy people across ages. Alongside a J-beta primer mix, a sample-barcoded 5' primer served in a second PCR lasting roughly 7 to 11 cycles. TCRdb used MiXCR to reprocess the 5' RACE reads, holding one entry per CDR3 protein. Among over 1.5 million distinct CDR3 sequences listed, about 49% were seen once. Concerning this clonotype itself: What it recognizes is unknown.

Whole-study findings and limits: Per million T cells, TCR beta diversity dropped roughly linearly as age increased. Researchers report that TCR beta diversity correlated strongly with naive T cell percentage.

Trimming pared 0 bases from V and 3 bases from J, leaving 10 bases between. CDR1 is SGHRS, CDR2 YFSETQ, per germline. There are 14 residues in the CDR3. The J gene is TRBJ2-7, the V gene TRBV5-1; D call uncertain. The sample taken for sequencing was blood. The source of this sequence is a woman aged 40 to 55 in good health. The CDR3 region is CASSLGTDLYEQYF. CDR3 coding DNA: TGCGCCAGCAGCTTGGGAACAGACCTCTACGAGCAGTACTTC. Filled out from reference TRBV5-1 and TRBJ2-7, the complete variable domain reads KAGVTQTPRYLIKTRGQQVTLSCSPISGHRSVSWYQQTPGQGLQFLFEYFSETQRNKGNFPGRFSGRQFSNSRSEMNVSTLELGDSALYLCASSLGTDLYEQYFGPGTRLTVT.